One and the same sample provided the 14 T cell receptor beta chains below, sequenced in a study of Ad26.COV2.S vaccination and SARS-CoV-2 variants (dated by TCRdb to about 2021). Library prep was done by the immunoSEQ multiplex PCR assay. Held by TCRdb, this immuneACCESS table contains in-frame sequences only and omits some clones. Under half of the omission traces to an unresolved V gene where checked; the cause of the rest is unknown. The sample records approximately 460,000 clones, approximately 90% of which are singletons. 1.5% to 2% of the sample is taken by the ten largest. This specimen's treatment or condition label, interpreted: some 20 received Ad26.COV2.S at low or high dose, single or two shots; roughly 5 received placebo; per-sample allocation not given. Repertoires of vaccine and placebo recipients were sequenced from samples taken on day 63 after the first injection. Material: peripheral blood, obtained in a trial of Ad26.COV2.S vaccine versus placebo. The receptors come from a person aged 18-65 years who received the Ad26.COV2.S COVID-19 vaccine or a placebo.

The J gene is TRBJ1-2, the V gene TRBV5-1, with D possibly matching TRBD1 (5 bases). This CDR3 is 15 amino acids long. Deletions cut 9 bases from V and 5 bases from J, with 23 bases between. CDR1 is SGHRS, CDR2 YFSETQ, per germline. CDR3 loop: CATGAGTASSYGYTF. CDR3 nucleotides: TGCGCCACCGGGGCAGGGACGGCGAGTTCTTATGGCTACACCTTC. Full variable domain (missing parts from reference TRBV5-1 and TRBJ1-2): KAGVTQTPRYLIKTRGQQVTLSCSPISGHRSVSWYQQTPGQGLQFLFEYFSETQRNKGNFPGRFSGRQFSNSRSEMNVSTLELGDSALYLCATGAGTASSYGYTFGSGTRLTVV.

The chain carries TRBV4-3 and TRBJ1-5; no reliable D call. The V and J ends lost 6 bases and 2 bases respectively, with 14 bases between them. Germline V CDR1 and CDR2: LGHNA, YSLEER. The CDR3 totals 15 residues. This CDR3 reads CASSPMHRGNQPQHF. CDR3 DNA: TGCGCCAGCAGTCCAATGCACCGAGGCAATCAGCCCCAGCATTTT.

The CDR3 reads CASSWDRENNEQFF. The CDR3 bases are TGTGCCAGCAGTTGGGACAGGGAAAACAATGAGCAGTTCTTC. The genes are TRBV21-1 and TRBJ2-1; TRBD1, as called in the table, went unchecked against the DNA. TRBV21-1 is designated a pseudogene. The CDR3 covers 14 residues.

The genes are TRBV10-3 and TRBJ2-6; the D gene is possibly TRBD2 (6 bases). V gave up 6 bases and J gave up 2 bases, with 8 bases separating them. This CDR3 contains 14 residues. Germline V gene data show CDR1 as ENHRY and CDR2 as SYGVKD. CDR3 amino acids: CAIREGPGANVLTF. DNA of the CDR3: TGTGCCATCAGGGAGGGCCCTGGGGCCAACGTCCTGACTTTC.

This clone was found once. The DNA of the CDR3 is TGTGCCAGCAGCTTAGTCCCGGACAGGAAGATCTACAATGAGCAGTTCTTC. It translates to CASSLVPDRKIYNEQFF. The chain uses TRBV11-2 and TRBJ2-1, with 7 nucleotides matching TRBD1. Germline CDR1 SGHAT, CDR2 FQNNGV. The CDR3 runs 17 residues. V lost 1 base to trimming and J lost 3 bases; unmatched junction nucleotides: 9.

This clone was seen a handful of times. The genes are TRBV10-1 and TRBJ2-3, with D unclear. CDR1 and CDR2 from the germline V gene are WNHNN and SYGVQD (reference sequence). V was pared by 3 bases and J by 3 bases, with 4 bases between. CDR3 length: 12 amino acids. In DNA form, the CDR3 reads TGCGCCAGCAGTGATTCGACAGATACGCAGTATTTT. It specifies CASSDSTDTQYF.

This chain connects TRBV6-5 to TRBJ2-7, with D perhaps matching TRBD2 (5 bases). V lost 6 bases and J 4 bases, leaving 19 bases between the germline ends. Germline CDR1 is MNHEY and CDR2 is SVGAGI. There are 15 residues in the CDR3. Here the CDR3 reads CASSAQGGLGYEQYF. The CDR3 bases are TGTGCCAGCAGCGCTCAAGGTGGACTGGGATACGAGCAGTACTTC.

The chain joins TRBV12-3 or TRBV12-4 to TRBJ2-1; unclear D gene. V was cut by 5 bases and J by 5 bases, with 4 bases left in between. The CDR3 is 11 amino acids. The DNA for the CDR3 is TGTGCCAGCAGTACAAACAATGAGCAGTTCTTC. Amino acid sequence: CASSTNNEQFF.

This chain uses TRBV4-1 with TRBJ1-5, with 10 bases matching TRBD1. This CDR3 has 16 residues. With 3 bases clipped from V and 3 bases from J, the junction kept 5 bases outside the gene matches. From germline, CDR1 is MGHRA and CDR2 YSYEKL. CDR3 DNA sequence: TGCGCCAGCAGCCATGGGGACAGGGGTGACAATCAGCCCCAGCATTTT. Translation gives CASSHGDRGDNQPQHF.

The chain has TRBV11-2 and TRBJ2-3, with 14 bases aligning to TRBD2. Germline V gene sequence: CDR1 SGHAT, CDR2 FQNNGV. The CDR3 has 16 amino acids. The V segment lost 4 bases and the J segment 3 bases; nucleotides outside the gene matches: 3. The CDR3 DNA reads TGTGCCAGCAGCTCCGGGACTAGCGGGAGAACAGATACGCAGTATTTT. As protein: CASSSGTSGRTDTQYF.

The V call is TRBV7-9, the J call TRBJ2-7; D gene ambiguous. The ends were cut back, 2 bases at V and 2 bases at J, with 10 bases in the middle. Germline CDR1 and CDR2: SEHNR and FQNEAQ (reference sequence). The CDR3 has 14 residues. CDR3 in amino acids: CASSLPTDPYEQYF. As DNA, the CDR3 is TGTGCCAGCAGCTTACCAACTGACCCCTACGAGCAGTACTTC.

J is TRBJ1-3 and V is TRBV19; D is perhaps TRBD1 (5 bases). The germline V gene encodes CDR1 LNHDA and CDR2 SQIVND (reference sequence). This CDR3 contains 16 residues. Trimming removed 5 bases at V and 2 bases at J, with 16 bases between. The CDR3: CASSSAGPVPGNTIYF. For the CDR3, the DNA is TGTGCCAGTAGTTCGGCGGGGCCTGTACCTGGAAACACCATATATTTT.

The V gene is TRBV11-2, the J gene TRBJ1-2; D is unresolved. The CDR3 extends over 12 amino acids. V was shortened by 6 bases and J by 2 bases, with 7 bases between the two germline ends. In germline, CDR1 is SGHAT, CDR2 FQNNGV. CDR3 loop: CASSTLNYGYTF. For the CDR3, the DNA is TGTGCCAGCAGTACACTGAACTATGGCTACACCTTC.

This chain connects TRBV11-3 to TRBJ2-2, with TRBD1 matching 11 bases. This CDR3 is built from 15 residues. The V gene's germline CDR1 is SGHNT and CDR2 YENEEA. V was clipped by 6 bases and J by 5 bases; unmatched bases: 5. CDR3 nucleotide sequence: TGTGCCAGCAGGCGGACAGGGGGCATTACCGGGGAGCTGTTTTTT. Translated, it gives CASRRTGGITGELFF.